A selection of T cell receptor beta chains follows, all from one sample in a study of shared clonotypes between healthy human individuals. Method: immunoSEQ multiplex PCR; TCRdb's copy keeps in-frame clones and lacks some. The sample records millions of clones, just over 90% being singletons. The sequencing input was naive CD4+ T cells from PBMCs. Every receptor here comes from a man aged 18 to 29 in good health. Some clones in this sample may be carry-over from other donors' samples. Both conserved end residues are part of each CDR3. A D gene is named only where the DNA matches it firmly. Part of the rows lack a size; the others show once, few, many or a class for expanded clones.

>NA|NA|TRBJ1-3|TRBV2
CASSGTRSGNTIYF
TGTGCCAGCAGCGGGACGAGGTCTGGAAACACCATATATTTT
>TRBD2|once|TRBJ2-5|TRBV25-1
CASSGRDYGETQYF
TGTGCCAGCAGTGGACGGGACTATGGAGAGACCCAGTACTTC
>TRBD1|NA|TRBJ1-2|TRBV5-4
CASSRRQGFGYTF
TGTGCCAGCAGCCGAAGACAGGGGTTTGGCTACACCTTC
>NA|NA|TRBJ1-3|TRBV29-1
CTFGGVDSGNTIYF
TGCACGTTCGGAGGGGTGGACTCTGGAAACACCATATATTTT
>TRBD2|NA|TRBJ2-7|TRBV7-9
CASSVPGLAGPYEQYF
TGTGCCAGCAGCGTTCCGGGACTAGCGGGACCCTACGAGCAGTACTTC
>TRBD1|NA|TRBJ2-3|TRBV30
CALPGQGATDTQYF
TGTGCCTTACCAGGACAGGGGGCAACAGATACGCAGTATTTT
>NA|NA|TRBJ1-1|TRBV28
CASSFKWNTEAFF
TGTGCCAGCAGTTTTAAGTGGAACACTGAAGCTTTCTTT
>NA|NA|TRBJ2-1|TRBV14
CASSQGGHYNEQFF
TGTGCCAGCAGCCAAGGCGGGCACTACAATGAGCAGTTCTTC
>TRBD2|NA|TRBJ2-1|TRBV29-1
CSVRTSGVGISYNEQFF
TGCAGCGTTCGGACTAGCGGGGTGGGTATCTCCTACAATGAGCAGTTCTTC
>NA|NA|TRBJ1-5|TRBV4-1
CASSQDRDGVRPQHF
TGCGCCAGCAGCCAAGATCGGGACGGCGTTCGGCCCCAGCATTTT
>NA|once|TRBJ2-7|TRBV4-1
CASSQGDGSSYEQYF
TGCGCCAGCAGCCAAGGGGACGGGAGCTCCTACGAGCAGTACTTC
>NA|NA|TRBJ1-2|TRBV6-1
CASSDPGPYGYTF
TGTGCCAGCAGTGACCCGGGACCCTATGGCTACACCTTC
>NA|NA|TRBJ2-3|TRBV19
CASSMEGRDTQYF
TGTGCCAGTAGTATGGAGGGGAGGGATACGCAGTATTTT
>TRBD2|NA|TRBJ2-2|TRBV28
CASSSPSGSRNGELFF
TGTGCCAGCAGCAGCCCTAGCGGGAGTCGGAACGGGGAGCTGTTTTTT
>NA|NA|TRBJ2-2|TRBV5-1
CASSFGSTGELFF
TGCGCCAGCAGCTTTGGGTCCACCGGGGAGCTGTTTTTT
>TRBD1|NA|TRBJ1-1|TRBV7-2
CASSPDRAIPTLHAFF
TGTGCCAGCAGCCCGGACAGGGCCATTCCCACCCTTCATGCTTTCTTT
>NA|once|TRBJ2-3|TRBV7-9
CASSQTADTQYF
TGTGCCAGCAGCCAGACCGCAGATACGCAGTATTTT
>TRBD1|NA|TRBJ2-3|TRBV11-3
CASSQGQGGIPTQYF
TGTGCCAGCAGCCAGGGACAGGGGGGAATCCCTACGCAGTATTTT
>TRBD2|once|TRBJ2-1|TRBV4-3
CASSQLAAGEEQFF
TGCGCCAGCAGCCAACTTGCGGCGGGGGAGGAGCAGTTCTTC
>NA|NA|TRBJ2-2|TRBV9
CASSQGKTGELFF
TGTGCCAGCAGCCAAGGAAAAACCGGGGAGCTGTTTTTT
>NA|NA|TRBJ2-7|TRBV6-5
CASSPLGGYEQYF
TGTGCCAGCAGTCCCCTGGGGGGCTACGAGCAGTACTTC
>TRBD1|NA|TRBJ2-7|TRBV9
CASSPPWGTGGFYEQYF
TGTGCCAGCAGCCCACCCTGGGGGACAGGGGGTTTTTACGAGCAGTACTTC
>TRBD2|NA|TRBJ2-3|TRBV7-9
CASSSISSGRRSDTQYF
TGTGCCAGCAGCTCCATATCTAGCGGGAGACGCTCAGATACGCAGTATTTT
>NA|NA|TRBJ2-5|TRBV27
CASGAYGSNLQETQYF
TGTGCCAGCGGAGCCTATGGGAGCAACCTCCAAGAGACCCAGTACTTC
>NA|NA|TRBJ1-1|TRBV29-1
CSVDRANTEAFF
TGCAGCGTTGACAGGGCGAACACTGAAGCTTTCTTT
>TRBD1|NA|TRBJ1-5|TRBV6-4
CASSDSLAGGVRQPQHF
TGTGCCAGCAGTGACTCTCTGGCAGGGGGAGTACGTCAGCCCCAGCATTTT
>NA|NA|TRBJ2-7|TRBV6-1
CASSEALRGSARSSSYEQYF
TGTGCCAGCAGTGAAGCGCTTCGGGGTAGCGCGAGATCAAGCTCCTACGAGCAGTACTTC
>TRBD1|NA|TRBJ2-7|TRBV28
CASSKFWGRGTGGFSYEQYF
TGTGCCAGCAGTAAATTTTGGGGTCGTGGGACAGGGGGCTTCTCCTACGAGCAGTACTTC
>NA|NA|TRBJ1-1|TRBV6-5
CASRGPNTEAFF
TGTGCCAGCCGGGGGCCGAACACTGAAGCTTTCTTT
>NA|once|TRBJ2-1|TRBV11-2
CASSPSILDEQFF
TGTGCCAGCAGCCCATCGATTCTGGATGAGCAGTTCTTC
>NA|once|TRBJ2-2|TRBV10-3
CAISGYSGGATGELFF
TGTGCCATCAGTGGGTATTCGGGGGGCGCTACCGGGGAGCTGTTTTTT
>TRBD1|NA|TRBJ2-1|TRBV5-4
CASSSTGVSYNEQFF
TGTGCCAGCAGTTCGACAGGGGTATCCTACAATGAGCAGTTCTTC
>NA|NA|TRBJ1-4|TRBV5-4
CASSPGATNEKLFF
TGTGCCAGCAGCCCAGGTGCAACTAATGAAAAACTGTTTTTT
>NA|once|TRBJ1-1|TRBV6-5
CASSYANKAFF
TGTGCCAGCAGTTATGCAAATAAAGCTTTCTTT
>NA|NA|TRBJ1-1|TRBV7-9
CASSSYEGTEAFF
TGTGCCAGCAGCTCGTACGAGGGCACTGAAGCTTTCTTT
>NA|NA|TRBJ1-5|TRBV28
CASNTVNQPQHF
TGTGCCAGCAACACCGTCAATCAGCCCCAGCATTTT
>NA|NA|TRBJ2-3|TRBV7-2
CASSIVGFTDTQYF
TGTGCCAGCAGCATAGTGGGGTTCACAGATACGCAGTATTTT
>NA|once|TRBJ2-5|TRBV9
CASSIQPGTETQYF
TGTGCCAGCAGCATCCAGCCTGGGACGGAGACCCAGTACTTC
>TRBD1|NA|TRBJ1-2|TRBV6-5
CASSYSKGTGYGYTF
TGTGCCAGCAGTTACTCGAAGGGGACAGGGTATGGCTACACCTTC
>TRBD1|NA|TRBJ2-7|TRBV7-2
CASSQNRGMGEQYF
TGTGCCAGCAGTCAAAACAGGGGAATGGGCGAGCAGTACTTC
>TRBD2|NA|TRBJ2-7|TRBV5-1
CASSLGLAEGEQYF
TGCGCCAGCAGCTTGGGACTAGCCGAAGGCGAGCAGTACTTC
>NA|once|TRBJ2-7|TRBV5-8
CASSLVLQSSYEQYF
TGTGCCAGCAGCTTGGTTCTTCAAAGCTCCTACGAGCAGTACTTC
>NA|NA|TRBJ1-1|TRBV11-2
CASSSPKTGNTEAFF
TGTGCCAGCAGCTCCCCCAAGACAGGGAACACTGAAGCTTTCTTT
>NA|NA|TRBJ2-2|TRBV11-3
CASSLGGNTGELFF
TGTGCCAGCAGCTTGGGCGGAAACACCGGGGAGCTGTTTTTT
>TRBD1|NA|TRBJ2-7|TRBV6-1
CASTQSGTGTYEQYF
TGTGCCAGCACCCAGTCCGGGACAGGGACCTACGAGCAGTACTTC
>NA|NA|TRBJ1-3|TRBV19
CASSPVGRPSGNTIYF
TGTGCCAGTAGTCCAGTGGGGAGGCCGTCTGGAAACACCATATATTTT
>NA|once|TRBJ1-1|TRBV18
CASSRSQGGNTEAFF
TGTGCCAGCTCACGGTCACAGGGAGGGAACACTGAAGCTTTCTTT
>TRBD1|NA|TRBJ2-7|TRBV7-9
CASSPGQGALSYEQYF
TGTGCCAGCAGCCCGGGACAGGGGGCCCTATCCTACGAGCAGTACTTC
>NA|NA|TRBJ2-1|TRBV20-1
CSAEDSGRFF
TGCAGTGCTGAGGACAGCGGACGGTTCTTC
>TRBD1|NA|TRBJ1-1|TRBV11-2
CASSLDNNGQGAFF
TGTGCCAGCAGCTTAGACAACAACGGACAGGGGGCTTTCTTT
>NA|NA|TRBJ2-7|TRBV7-8
CASSSRRGVYEQYF
TGTGCCAGCAGCTCCCGTAGGGGAGTTTACGAGCAGTACTTC
>TRBD1|NA|TRBJ1-5|TRBV27
CASSNLQGRRTPQHF
TGTGCCAGCAGTAACCTACAGGGGCGCCGAACGCCCCAGCATTTT
>NA|NA|TRBJ1-6|TRBV5-1
CASREQSGGGSPLHF
TGCGCCAGCAGGGAACAGAGTGGGGGTGGTTCACCCCTCCACTTT
>NA|NA|TRBJ2-7|TRBV28
CAAVGNSYEQYF
TGTGCCGCCGTTGGGAACTCCTACGAGCAGTACTTC
>NA|once|TRBJ2-7|TRBV6-1
CASSEVGGSYEQYF
TGTGCCAGCAGTGAAGTGGGCGGCTCCTACGAGCAGTACTTC
>NA|once|TRBJ1-1|TRBV10-3
CAISEIQVSTEAFF
TGTGCCATCAGTGAGATACAGGTGTCCACTGAAGCTTTCTTT
>NA|NA|TRBJ2-5|TRBV15
CATSREPETETQYF
TGTGCCACCAGCAGAGAACCTGAAACGGAGACCCAGTACTTC
>NA|NA|TRBJ1-2|TRBV6-5
CASRATGTGGYTF
TGTGCCAGCAGAGCAACAGGGACTGGAGGCTACACCTTC
>NA|NA|TRBJ1-3|TRBV28
CASSLLDNTIYF
TGTGCCAGCAGTTTACTGGACAACACCATATATTTT